This TCR beta chain was sequenced for a study of STAT5B mutations in CD4+ large granular lymphocyte leukemia. Study at large: The CDR3 'QG' motif was associated with a particular HLA allele among healthy donors.

General study points: TRBV06-family usage was enriched in top patient clones (8/27) versus controls (2/35).

The CDR3 contains 14 residues. Trimming cost V 5 bases and J 4 bases; bases outside gene matches: 6. Germline V gene sequence: CDR1 ENHRY, CDR2 SYGVKD. About this clone: Its antigen remains unknown.

This was a survey-level run. Study processing details: A productive frequency of 2.59 x 10-5 was the lowest detectable. The repertoire was sequenced with immunoSEQ multiplex PCR; TCRdb's copy has only in-frame clones and lacks some. V, J and clone size were drawn from that table, and D and trimming were deduced from the DNA. Among over 30,000 clones listed, over 60% were seen once. The chain is built from TRBV10-3 and TRBJ1-1; 8 positions agree with TRBD1. Source material: CD4+ T cells from blood buffy coats. This TCR derives from a human donor in good health. Here the CDR3 DNA reads TGTGCCATCAGTCCCGCGGACAGGGTCACTGAAGCTTTCTTT. As protein: CAISPADRVTEAFF.